This passage covers 3 T cell receptor beta chains from one sample sequenced in a study of shared clonotypes between healthy human individuals. The method was immunoSEQ multiplex PCR; TCRdb's version includes in-frame clones alone and lacks a portion of them. Of under 200,000 clones in the sample, approximately 92% were seen once. The sample was naive CD4+ T cells sorted from blood. Subset meaning: CD45RA+ positively selected. These receptors were obtained from a woman in her twenties or thirties in good health.

The chain uses TRBV5-5 and TRBJ2-3; D is ambiguous. V lost 1 base and J 3 bases, leaving 3 bases between the germline ends. The CDR3 totals 12 residues. Germline CDR1 is SGHKS and CDR2 is YYEKEE (reference sequence). The CDR3 region has the DNA TGTGCCAGCAGCTTGTTAACAGATACGCAGTATTTT. It translates to CASSLLTDTQYF.

The chain is built from TRBV19 and TRBJ2-5, with 8 bases fitting TRBD1. J gave up 5 bases and V 5 bases, and 10 bases lay outside the gene matches. The V gene's germline CDR1 is LNHDA and CDR2 SQIVND (reference sequence). CDR3 length: 15 residues. The CDR3 sequence is CASSSSPDRVETQYF. CDR3 DNA sequence: TGTGCCAGTAGTTCTTCTCCGGACAGGGTTGAGACCCAGTACTTC.

This clone was seen only once. The chain links TRBV7-2 to TRBJ1-2, with a tentative D call TRBD1 (6 bases). CDR1 and CDR2 (germline): SGHTA, FQGNSA. Trimming took off 7 bases at V and 8 bases at J, with 14 bases between the two ends. This CDR3 comprises 12 residues. CDR3 amino acids: CASTQGTGGYTF. Here the CDR3 DNA reads TGTGCCAGCACCCAGGGTACAGGGGGCTACACCTTC.